A single sample is the source of the 19 T cell receptor beta chains below, sequenced in a study. Via MiXCR, TCRdb re-called the 5' RACE reads, giving one row per CDR3 protein. This sample yields a few thousand distinct CDR3 sequences, of which 69% are seen a single time; approximately 4% belongs to the top ten. The sample was memory CD4+ T cells sorted from a lymph node. The subset: memory CD4+ T cells, CD4+CD45RO+CD25-. The receptors were gathered from a female donor with breast cancer.

The J gene is TRBJ1-1, the V gene TRBV20-1; 7 bases are a match to TRBD1. After removal of 1 base from V and 8 bases from J, the junction contained 4 bases not matched to a gene. Germline V CDR1 and CDR2: DFQATT, SNEGSKA (reference sequence). This CDR3 spans 12 amino acids. CDR3 sequence (DNA): TGCAGTGCTAGAGGACAGGGTACGGAAGCTTTCTTT. This gives the protein CSARGQGTEAFF.

CDR3 nucleotides: TGCGCCAGCAGCTTGGGGGATTGGGCCGGGAGCTCCTACAATGAGCAGTTCTTC. It yields the protein CASSLGDWAGSSYNEQFF. The chain joins TRBV5-1 to TRBJ2-1, with D tentatively TRBD2 (6 bases). Trimming stripped 0 bases from V and 0 bases from J, with 16 bases between. Germline CDR1 and CDR2: SGHRS and YFSETQ. This CDR3 is built from 18 residues.

The chain uses TRBV5-6 and TRBJ2-7, with a weak D call TRBD1 (6 bases). V lost 1 base, J lost 2 bases, and 13 bases lay in between. Looked up from germline, CDR1 is SGHDT and CDR2 is YYEEEE. The CDR3 is 15 amino acids. The CDR3 sequence is CASSLYLRGPYEQYF. In DNA form, the CDR3 reads TGTGCCAGCAGCTTGTACCTCAGGGGACCCTACGAGCAGTACTTC. Variable domain in full (rest from reference TRBV5-6 and TRBJ2-7): DAGVTQSPTHLIKTRGQQVTLRCSPKSGHDTVSWYQQALGQGPQFIFQYYEEEERQRGNFPDRFSGHQFPNYSSELNVNALLLGDSALYLCASSLYLRGPYEQYFGPGTRLTVT.

The V gene is TRBV10-3, the J gene TRBJ2-3, with D unresolved. Trimming took off 6 bases at V and 0 bases at J, with 4 bases between the two ends. CDR1 and CDR2 from the germline V gene are ENHRY and SYGVKD. This CDR3 contains 12 residues. CDR3 loop: CAIRTSTDTQYF. The CDR3 DNA is TGTGCCATCAGGACTAGCACAGATACGCAGTATTTT.

The V gene is TRBV24-1, the J gene TRBJ2-7; 7 nucleotides agree with TRBD1. The CDR3 consists of 13 residues. With 6 bases clipped from V and 5 bases from J, the junction kept 6 bases outside the gene matches. Germline CDR1 reads KGHDR; CDR2 reads SFDVKD. The CDR3 sequence: CATSPPDRDEQYF. The CDR3, as DNA: TGTGCCACCAGTCCTCCTGACAGGGACGAGCAGTACTTC.

V gene TRBV20-1 combines with J gene TRBJ2-7; D remains ambiguous. CDR3 size: 11 residues. The ends were cut back, 5 bases at V and 3 bases at J, with 8 bases in the middle. Looked up from germline, CDR1 is DFQATT and CDR2 is SNEGSKA (reference sequence). The CDR3 DNA follows: TGCAGTGCTGATCAGCTCTACGAGCAGTACTTC. Its protein is CSADQLYEQYF.

By share of the sample, this clonotype is large. V is TRBV20-1 and J is TRBJ1-1; 7 bases line up with TRBD1. Germline trimming cut 5 bases from V and 2 bases from J; bases unmatched to any gene: 5. The CDR3 is 13 amino acids. CDR1 is DFQATT, CDR2 SNEGSKA, per germline (reference sequence). Here the CDR3 DNA reads TGCAGTGCTGGGGGGACAGCCAACACTGAAGCTTTCTTT. Its translation: CSAGGTANTEAFF.

Notes on this clonotype: In this CDR3 the conserved last residue, phenylalanine or tryptophan, is missing, so a read error is likely. The V call is TRBV7-9, the J call TRBJ1-6; no firm D call. This CDR3 comprises 15 residues. Trimming took off 6 bases at V and 9 bases at J, with 18 bases between the two ends. Germline V gives CDR1 SEHNR, CDR2 FQNEAQ (reference sequence). The CDR3 region is CASSAYREVPSPLHL. CDR3 sequence (DNA): TGTGCCAGCAGTGCTTACCGGGAGGTCCCTTCACCCCTCCACCTT.

The J gene is TRBJ2-7, the V gene TRBV6-1, with a tentative D call TRBD1 (6 bases). The length of the CDR3 is 13 residues. The V and J ends lost 9 bases and 3 bases respectively, with 15 bases between them. Looked up from germline, CDR1 is MNHNS and CDR2 is SASEGT. The CDR3 spells CASTKQGLYEQYF. The DNA of the CDR3 is TGTGCCAGTACAAAACAGGGTCTCTACGAGCAGTACTTC.

The rearrangement uses TRBV6-2 or TRBV6-3 and TRBJ2-3, with D perhaps TRBD1 or TRBD2 (5 bases each). The CDR3 has 15 residues. V was cut by 5 bases and J by 8 bases, with 20 bases left in between. Germline V gene sequence: CDR1 MNHEY, CDR2 SVGEGT. As DNA, the CDR3 is TGTGCCAGCAGTAGTATAGGATCGGGACCCTCTACGCAGTATTTT. This codes for CASSSIGSGPSTQYF.

V usage is TRBV29-1 and J usage is TRBJ2-1; no reliable D call. CDR1 and CDR2 (germline): SQVTM, ANQGSEA. Trimming pared 4 bases from V and 3 bases from J, leaving 10 bases between. The CDR3 is 13 amino acids. This chain's CDR3 is CSVGIEVYNEQFF. CDR3 nucleotides: TGCAGCGTTGGAATTGAGGTCTACAATGAGCAGTTCTTC.

In this sample, this clonotype turned up a few times. The rearrangement joins TRBV7-3 to TRBJ2-3; unclear D gene. Germline CDR1 reads SGHTA; CDR2 reads FQGTGA. V was cut by 1 base and J by 11 bases, with 22 bases left in between. The CDR3 runs to 16 residues. In nucleotides, the CDR3 is TGTGCCAGCAGCTTAATGCGAGCCTCGCTAGGGTATATGCAGTATTTT. This sequence encodes CASSLMRASLGYMQYF.

The chain links TRBV20-1 to TRBJ2-5; D call uncertain. Germline V CDR1 and CDR2: DFQATT, SNEGSKA (reference sequence). The CDR3 consists of 11 residues. The V end was cut by 5 bases, the J end by 0 bases, with 4 bases between. CDR3 protein: CSAQHQETQYF. The CDR3 region has the DNA TGCAGTGCTCAACACCAAGAGACCCAGTACTTC.

The V and J genes are TRBV10-3 and TRBJ1-3; TRBD1 matches 8 bases. V was clipped by 0 bases and J by 5 bases; unmatched bases: 6. Germline V gene sequence: CDR1 ENHRY, CDR2 SYGVKD. The CDR3 is 16 amino acids. The CDR3 coding sequence is TGTGCCATCAGTGAGTCGCCAGGGGGCATTAGAAACACCATATATTTT. Its translation is CAISESPGGIRNTIYF.

The V and J genes are TRBV5-1 and TRBJ2-1, with D tentatively TRBD2 (6 bases). This CDR3 comprises 16 residues. Germline loops: CDR1 SGHRS, CDR2 YFSETQ. Trimming shortened V by 4 bases and J by 0 bases, and 14 bases separated the two germline ends. In DNA form, the CDR3 reads TGCGCCAGCAGCCGGTTAGCGGACCCCTCCTACAATGAGCAGTTCTTC. This translates into CASSRLADPSYNEQFF. Looking up the rest from reference TRBV5-1 and TRBJ2-1 gives the full variable domain: KAGVTQTPRYLIKTRGQQVTLSCSPISGHRSVSWYQQTPGQGLQFLFEYFSETQRNKGNFPGRFSGRQFSNSRSEMNVSTLELGDSALYLCASSRLADPSYNEQFFGPGTRLTVL.

The chain joins TRBV11-2 to TRBJ1-4; D gene uncertain. The CDR3 is made up of 17 amino acids. Trimming removed 3 bases at V and 0 bases at J, with 14 bases between. CDR1 and CDR2 (germline): SGHAT, FQNNGV. The chain's CDR3 is CASSFRRLTATNEKLFF. CDR3 nucleotides: TGTGCCAGCAGCTTTCGCAGGCTGACTGCAACTAATGAAAAACTGTTTTTT. Full variable domain (remainder filled in from reference TRBV11-2 and TRBJ1-4): EAGVAQSPRYKIIEKRQSVAFWCNPISGHATLYWYQQILGQGPKLLIQFQNNGVVDDSQLPKDRFSAERLKGVDSTLKIQPAKLEDSAVYLCASSFRRLTATNEKLFFGSGTQLSVL.

This clonotype has a single count. This chain connects TRBV5-1 to TRBJ2-1, with a tentative D call TRBD2 (5 bases). Germline loops: CDR1 SGHRS, CDR2 YFSETQ. V lost 2 bases and J lost 9, with 15 bases in between. CDR3 length: 14 residues. CDR3 sequence: CASSLGSRVGEQFF. The CDR3 DNA sequence: TGCGCCAGCAGCTTAGGGTCGAGGGTCGGTGAGCAGTTCTTC.

The rearrangement joins TRBV6-5 to TRBJ1-6, with 9 positions matching TRBD1. After removal of 6 bases from V and 7 bases from J, the junction contained 7 bases not matched to a gene. The CDR3 covers 15 residues. In germline, CDR1 is MNHEY, CDR2 SVGAGI. Here the CDR3 reads CASSIHGQGNSPLHF. The CDR3 nucleotides are TGTGCCAGCAGCATACACGGACAGGGGAATTCACCCCTCCACTTT.

V and J are TRBV4-2 and TRBJ2-5, with D possibly matching TRBD2 (5 bases). CDR3 length equals 15 residues. The germline CDR1 and CDR2 sequences are LGHNA and YNFKEQ. The V gene lost 4 bases and the J gene lost 2 bases, with 14 bases spanning the gap. The CDR3 protein is CASSPRLSQQETQYF. In DNA, the CDR3 is TGTGCCAGCAGCCCACGACTAAGTCAACAAGAGACCCAGTACTTC.